This entry is about one T cell receptor beta chain. The V and J ends lost 0 bases and 14 bases respectively, with 20 bases between them. Germline V gene data show CDR1 as MNHEY and CDR2 as SVGAGI. The CDR3 contains 15 residues. This specimen belongs to a study of CD8 T cells in Susac syndrome. Random-hexamer reverse transcription was applied to about 0.45 to 1 ug RNA. TCRdb reanalysed the immunoSEQ multiplex PCR reads using MiXCR and keeps one entry per CDR3 protein. This sample has approximately 150,000 distinct CDR3 sequences, with roughly 76% found just once. Source material: CD8+ T cells from PBMCs. The chain has TRBV6-5 and TRBJ2-1; TRBD1 might be the D (6 bases). The source of this sequence is a human donor with multiple sclerosis. CDR3 amino acids: CASSYSSVGDTTKFF. The CDR3, as DNA: TGTGCCAGCAGTTACTCGTCCGTGGGGGACACGACAAAGTTCTTC.